This T cell receptor (beta chain) derives from a study of cytomegalovirus exposure and HLA in healthy donors. The CDR3 runs to 15 residues. Whole-study results and caveats: Common viral pathogens seemed, in a later analysis, to connect with several of the most significant clusters. HLA alleles were associated with roughly 15,000 TCR beta sequences in a later analysis at 0.05 false discovery rate.

Worth noting for this clone: Antigen specificity is unknown.

Primers included in the PCR were 60 Vbeta and 13 Jbeta primers. Clones were sequenced by immunoSEQ multiplex PCR, and TCRdb holds only the in-frame ones, with some missing. This table holds 110,000 to 150,000 clones, about 76% found once. This clonotype was sampled from a man aged 18 to 29 in good health and CMV-seronegative. The chain is built from TRBV12-1 and TRBJ2-1; the table's D call of TRBD2 was not tested on the DNA. TRBV12-1 is reported as a pseudogene. The sequenced sample was PBMCs. CDR3 in DNA: TGTGCCAGCAGCTTTGGGACTAGCGGTTACAATGAGCAGTTCTTC. This gives the protein CASSFGTSGYNEQFF.